The next 28 T cell receptor beta chains were all read from a single sample in a study of cytomegalovirus exposure and HLA in healthy donors. A multiplex PCR was run with 60 Vbeta primers and 13 Jbeta primers. Measured with immunoSEQ multiplex PCR; TCRdb has only the in-frame clones, and not every one. This sample has around 150,000 clones; over 75% occur once, and the top ten carry 0.45% to 0.6%. Sequencing was done on a sample of PBMCs. Receptor source: a middle-aged woman in good health and CMV-seronegative.

This sequence joins TRBV7-6 and TRBJ2-5; D possibly corresponds to TRBD1 (6 bases). The V end lost 5 bases, the J end lost 4 bases, and 23 bases lay between the germline ends. Germline V gene sequence: CDR1 SGHVS, CDR2 FNYEAQ. There are 17 residues in the CDR3. CDR3 sequence: CASSPLRTAGQTETQYF. CDR3 DNA sequence: TGTGCCAGCAGCCCCCTACGTACGGCCGGACAGACAGAGACCCAGTACTTC.

This clone was picked up a small number of times. The V and J genes are TRBV7-8 and TRBJ2-7; tentatively, D is TRBD1 (6 bases). This CDR3 is 12 amino acids long. From germline, CDR1 is SGHVS and CDR2 FQNEAQ. Between the trimmed V and J ends, which lost 3 bases and 5 bases, there was a span of 8 bases. CDR3 in amino acids: CASSFSGDEQYF. In DNA, the CDR3 is TGTGCCAGCAGCTTTTCAGGGGACGAGCAGTACTTC.

This chain uses TRBV7-2 with TRBJ2-5; a weak D match, TRBD2 (7 bases). V was trimmed by 5 bases and J by 1 base, leaving 14 bases between them. Germline V gene lookup returns CDR1 SGHTA and CDR2 FQGNSA. CDR3 length: 15 amino acids. The CDR3 loop reads CASSRRGGPQETQYF. In nucleotides, the CDR3 is TGTGCCAGCAGCCGTAGGGGGGGCCCCCAAGAGACCCAGTACTTC.

V is TRBV11-3 and J is TRBJ2-7; weak D call: TRBD1 (5 bases). CDR1 is SGHNT and CDR2 is YENEEA in the germline V gene. V was shortened by 3 bases and J by 4 bases, with 13 bases between the two germline ends. There are 14 residues in the CDR3. CDR3 sequence reads: CASSLTDPKYEQYF. Here the CDR3 DNA reads TGTGCCAGCAGCTTGACAGATCCTAAATACGAGCAGTACTTC.

The chain has TRBV11-3 and TRBJ2-7; 12 bases align to TRBD2. The CDR3 runs 19 residues. The J segment lost 3 bases and the V segment lost 3 bases, leaving 15 bases of the junction unmatched. CDR1 and CDR2 from the germline V gene are SGHNT and YENEEA. CDR3 sequence reads: CASSFSPTSGSQIFYEQYF. Written as DNA, the CDR3 is TGTGCCAGCAGCTTTTCCCCGACTAGCGGGAGTCAAATTTTCTACGAGCAGTACTTC.

The chain joins TRBV10-3 to TRBJ2-5; maybe TRBD2 (5 bases). The end of the DNA fits TRBJ2-7 better, so the J call may be wrong. CDR1 and CDR2 from the germline V gene are ENHRY and SYGVKD. The CDR3 contains 13 residues. The CDR3 DNA sequence: TGTGCCATCAGTGTTGGAGCGGAGTACGAGCAGTACTTC. It specifies CAISVGAEYEQYF.

The chain recombines TRBV6-4 with TRBJ2-1; 9 bases fit TRBD2. CDR3 length: 15 amino acids. Germline CDR1 MRHNA, CDR2 SNTAGT. V trimming: 3 bases; J trimming: 10 bases; junction bases outside the gene matches: 10. The CDR3 nucleotides read TGTGCCAGCAGTGAAGTAGCGGGAGTTAACGGCGAGCAGTTCTTC. This translates into CASSEVAGVNGEQFF.

The chain couples TRBV5-1 to TRBJ2-1; a weak D match, TRBD1 (6 bases). The length of the CDR3 is 15 residues. Trimming left V 4 bases short and J 6 bases short, with 17 bases between. Germline values: CDR1 SGHRS, CDR2 YFSETQ. The CDR3 spells CASSLGTTAFNEQFF. The CDR3 nucleotides are TGCGCCAGCAGCCTGGGGACAACGGCCTTCAATGAGCAGTTCTTC. The entire variable domain, with the rest obtained from reference TRBV5-1 and TRBJ2-1, is as follows: KAGVTQTPRYLIKTRGQQVTLSCSPISGHRSVSWYQQTPGQGLQFLFEYFSETQRNKGNFPGRFSGRQFSNSRSEMNVSTLELGDSALYLCASSLGTTAFNEQFFGPGTRLTVL.

CDR3 amino acids: CASGDRSSGNTIYF. The CDR3 DNA sequence: TGTGCCAGCGGAGACAGGAGCTCTGGAAACACCATATATTTT. The J gene is TRBJ1-3, the V gene TRBV6-5; maybe TRBD1 (6 bases). Germline CDR1 reads MNHEY; CDR2 reads SVGAGI. CDR3 length: 14 amino acids. The ends were cut back, 8 bases at V and 0 bases at J, with 11 bases in the middle.

This rearrangement joins TRBV7-2 to TRBJ2-7; D might be TRBD2 (5 bases). Germline V CDR1 and CDR2: SGHTA, FQGNSA. CDR3 length: 14 amino acids. V lost 1 base and J 4 bases, leaving 11 bases between the germline ends. CDR3 DNA sequence: TGTGCCAGCAGCTTAGTCCCGGGGTGGTACGAGCAGTACTTC. Amino acid sequence: CASSLVPGWYEQYF.

Regarding this clone: At one of its ends the junction is not consistent with the germline gene, which may arise from a read error. V and J are TRBV7-9 and TRBJ2-7; 10 bases map to TRBD1. The germline V gene encodes CDR1 SEHNR and CDR2 FQNEAQ (reference sequence). There are 12 residues in the CDR3. The CDR3 nucleotides are TGTTCCAGCAGCAGCCCGGGACAGGGGTCGTGCTTC. Translated, it gives CSSSSPGQGSCF.

Notes on this clone: An end of the junction does not agree with germline; a read error may underlie this. The V gene is TRBV7-9, the J gene TRBJ1-5; the D is unclear. Germline lookup yields CDR1 SEHNR and CDR2 FQNEAQ (reference sequence). CDR3 length: 16 residues. CDR3 amino acids: CSSSLDEGIAIQPQHF. The CDR3 DNA sequence: TGTTCCAGCAGCTTAGATGAGGGAATAGCCATACAGCCCCAGCATTTT.

The rearrangement uses TRBV11-2 and TRBJ1-1, with 7 bases aligning to TRBD1. Trimming removed 1 base from V and 11 bases from J; junction bases left unmatched: 13. The CDR3 is 15 residues long. Germline assignment: CDR1 SGHAT and CDR2 FQNNGV. CDR3 residues: CASSLAGTALGKAFF. CDR3 DNA: TGTGCCAGCAGCTTAGCCGGGACAGCCTTAGGGAAGGCTTTCTTT.

This rearrangement joins TRBV5-4 to TRBJ1-2, with D perhaps matching TRBD1 (6 bases). Germline CDR1 SGHNT, CDR2 YYREEE (reference sequence). This CDR3 has 13 amino acids. Trimming removed 4 bases at V and 4 bases at J, with 11 bases between. The CDR3 loop is CASSEGHIYGYTF. The CDR3 coding sequence is TGTGCCAGCAGCGAGGGACACATCTATGGCTACACCTTC.

V is TRBV30 and J is TRBJ1-2, with TRBD1 matching over 8 bases. The CDR3 extends over 13 amino acids. Germline V gene lookup returns CDR1 GTSNPN and CDR2 SVGIG (reference sequence). The V and J ends lost 3 bases and 7 bases, in that order; junction bases with no gene match: 7. This CDR3 reads CAWSEGQVGGYTF. CDR3 in DNA: TGTGCCTGGAGCGAGGGACAGGTCGGTGGCTACACCTTC. Full variable domain (rest looked up from reference TRBV30 and TRBJ1-2): SQTIHQWPATLVQPVGSPLSLECTVEGTSNPNLYWYRQAAGRGLQLLFYSVGIGQISSEVPQNLSASRPQDRQFILSSKKLLLSDSGFYLCAWSEGQVGGYTFGSGTRLTVV.

The genes are TRBV5-5 and TRBJ1-2; 8 bases line up with TRBD1. J was trimmed by 5 bases and V by 4 bases; bases with no gene match: 10. This CDR3 has 15 residues. The germline gives CDR1 SGHKS, CDR2 YYEKEE (reference sequence). CDR3 protein: CASSLSTGAPYGYTF. CDR3 in DNA: TGTGCCAGCAGCCTCTCGACAGGGGCTCCGTATGGCTACACCTTC.

V usage is TRBV2 and J usage is TRBJ1-4; TRBD1 agrees at 7 bases. After removal of 9 bases from V and 2 bases from J, the junction contained 6 bases not matched to a gene. Germline CDR1 and CDR2: SNHLY and FYNNEI. The CDR3 has 14 residues. The CDR3 coding sequence is TGTGCCAGTGACAGAGGGGGCACTAATGAAAAACTGTTTTTT. Its protein product is CASDRGGTNEKLFF.

This sequence joins TRBV28 and TRBJ2-7; TRBD1 aligns across 9 bases. There are 15 residues in the CDR3. Germline-derived CDR1 and CDR2 are MDHEN and SYDVKM. The V segment lost 3 bases and the J segment 3 bases; nucleotides outside the gene matches: 6. The CDR3 here is CASSFIGTGLYEQYF. The CDR3 DNA sequence: TGTGCCAGCAGTTTCATCGGGACAGGGCTCTACGAGCAGTACTTC.

This clone showed up just a few times. V gene TRBV5-4 combines with J gene TRBJ1-2; D perhaps matches TRBD1 (5 bases). The CDR3 totals 14 residues. V lost 4 bases, J lost 3 bases, and 13 bases lay in between. Germline loops: CDR1 SGHNT, CDR2 YYREEE (reference sequence). The CDR3 sequence: CASSADQGHYGYTF. CDR3 DNA: TGTGCCAGCAGCGCCGATCAGGGCCACTATGGCTACACCTTC.

The chain couples TRBV6-5 to TRBJ2-7; possible D gene TRBD1, 6 bases. Looked up from germline, CDR1 is MNHEY and CDR2 is SVGAGI. Between the trimmed V and J ends, which lost 5 bases and 3 bases, there was a span of 14 bases. The CDR3 is 14 residues long. The CDR3 protein is CASSGATGDYEQYF. The CDR3 DNA reads TGTGCCAGCAGTGGGGCGACAGGAGACTACGAGCAGTACTTC.

The gene calls are TRBV30 and TRBJ2-5, with D possibly TRBD2 on 5 matching bases. Germline V CDR1 and CDR2: GTSNPN, SVGIG (reference sequence). The CDR3 loop spans 13 amino acids. V gave up 1 base and J gave up 9 bases, with 15 bases separating them. The CDR3 region is CAWSGLGSGAQYF. In DNA form, the CDR3 reads TGTGCCTGGAGTGGGCTGGGGTCCGGGGCCCAGTACTTC.

CDR3 sequence reads: CASSLVGTYNEQFF. The CDR3 nucleotides are TGTGCCAGCAGCTTAGTTGGGACATACAATGAGCAGTTCTTC. The chain carries TRBV7-2 and TRBJ2-1; D may be TRBD1 (6 bases). The CDR3 has 14 residues. The V end was cut by 1 base, the J end by 4 bases, with 8 bases between. Germline lookup yields CDR1 SGHTA and CDR2 FQGNSA.

The CDR3 spells CASSVGRNSNQPQHF. The CDR3 nucleotides are TGTGCCAGCAGCGTAGGCAGGAATAGCAATCAGCCCCAGCATTTT. This chain uses TRBV9 with TRBJ1-5; the D is unclear. Looked up from germline, CDR1 is SGDLS and CDR2 is YYNGEE. The ends were cut back, 0 bases at V and 0 bases at J, with 7 bases in the middle. The CDR3 loop spans 15 amino acids. Based on the CDR3 plus reference TRBV9 and TRBJ1-5, the full variable domain is DSGVTQTPKHLITATGQRVTLRCSPRSGDLSVYWYQQSLDQGLQFLIQYYNGEERAKGNILERFSAQQFPDLHSELNLSSLELGDSALYFCASSVGRNSNQPQHFGDGTRLSIL.

CDR3 DNA sequence: TGTGCCAGCAGCGCCAGACTAGCAGGGTTGGAGACCCAGTACTTC. Protein product: CASSARLAGLETQYF. The rearrangement uses TRBV7-2 and TRBJ2-5; 7 bases agree with TRBD2. V was clipped by 5 bases and J by 5 bases; unmatched bases: 11. CDR3 size: 15 residues. Per germline, CDR1 SGHTA and CDR2 FQGNSA.

CDR3 in DNA: TGTGCCAGCAGTTACTCGACCGCGACGGGGAACTATGGCTACACCTTC. Translation: CASSYSTATGNYGYTF. The V gene is TRBV6-6, the J gene TRBJ1-2; D gene uncertain. There are 16 residues in the CDR3. Trimming shortened V by 0 bases and J by 2 bases, and 13 bases separated the two germline ends. Germline CDR1 is MNHNY and CDR2 is SVGAGI (reference sequence).

CDR3 nucleotide sequence: TGTGCCAGCAGCGTAGATACGGGAGACGCTCGTACGCAGTATTTT. Protein: CASSVDTGDARTQYF. The V gene is TRBV9, the J gene TRBJ2-3; possible D gene TRBD2, 6 bases. The V and J ends lost 0 bases and 8 bases respectively, with 16 bases between them. From germline, CDR1 is SGDLS and CDR2 YYNGEE. CDR3 length: 15 residues.

This chain uses TRBV7-2 with TRBJ2-5; 11 bases are shared with TRBD2. Germline trimming cut 5 bases from V and 5 bases from J; bases unmatched to any gene: 19. The CDR3 spans 19 residues. The germline V gene encodes CDR1 SGHTA and CDR2 FQGNSA. CDR3 bases: TGTGCCAGCAGCCCCGGGCGGGGGGGACTAGCGGCCTCGGGGGAGACCCAGTACTTC. Encoded protein: CASSPGRGGLAASGETQYF.

Notes on this clone: At one boundary the junction diverges from the germline segment, which might be a read error. The chain recombines TRBV7-7 with TRBJ2-1; possible D gene TRBD1, 6 bases. Germline V lookup: CDR1 SSHAT, CDR2 FNYEAQ (reference sequence). The CDR3 runs to 13 residues. The CDR3 loop reads CASILRGKNEQFF. The CDR3, as DNA: TGTGCTAGCATTCTTAGGGGGAAAAATGAGCAGTTCTTC.